This T cell receptor beta chain was captured in a study of blood T cell repertoires in COVID-19. Generated by immunoSEQ multiplex PCR, the TCRdb table keeps only in-frame clones and is missing some. The sample records roughly 170,000 clones, over 70% being singletons. CDR3 length equals 14 residues. The ends were cut back, 5 bases at V and 0 bases at J, with 10 bases in the middle. Germline V gene lookup returns CDR1 LNHDA and CDR2 SQIVND (reference sequence). Researchers sorted participants into cohorts using their self-reported clinical history. The sequenced sample consisted of PBMCs or T cells enriched from blood (not recorded which). This receptor was obtained from a woman aged 40 to 50 with acute COVID-19. The rearrangement uses TRBV19 and TRBJ1-1; D uncertain. Here the CDR3 DNA reads TGTGCCAGTAGTCCACAGACCATGAACACTGAAGCTTTCTTT. Translated, it gives CASSPQTMNTEAFF.